A selection of T cell receptor beta chains follows, all from one sample in a study of cytomegalovirus exposure and HLA in healthy donors. The data were produced by immunoSEQ multiplex PCR, yet TCRdb's version contains in-frame clones alone and is incomplete. There are roughly 150,000 clones in the sample; around three quarters occur only once, and 6.5% to 8% lies in the top ten. The sample consisted of PBMCs. Every receptor here comes from a man aged 40-49 years in good health and CMV-seropositive. CDR3s include the opening cysteine and the closing phenylalanine or tryptophan. D genes are given only for firm matches. Clone size is given for some rows only: seen once, a few or many times, or a class if the clone is expanded.

clone_size j_call d_call v_call cdr3_nt cdr3_aa
- TRBJ1-5 TRBD1 TRBV12-5 TGTGCTAGTGGTTGGACAGGGGGACAGCCCCAGCATTTT CASGWTGGQPQHF
few TRBJ1-1 - TRBV11-3 TGTGCCAGCAGCCCAGGAGGGAGAGCTGAAGCTTTCTTT CASSPGGRAEAFF
- TRBJ2-7 - TRBV5-4 TGTGCCAGCAGTTTCCTCGGGGGGCCGCACTACGAGCAGTACTTC CASSFLGGPHYEQYF
once TRBJ2-5 - TRBV5-4 TGTGCCAGCAGCTTGTGGGACAAAGAGACCCAGTACTTC CASSLWDKETQYF
- TRBJ2-7 TRBD2 TRBV18 TGTGCCAGCTCACCCACGGGGGGAGGCTCCTACGAGCAGTACTTC CASSPTGGGSYEQYF
few TRBJ1-4 - TRBV30 TGTGCCTGGGGCCCGAATAATGAAAAACTGTTTTTT CAWGPNNEKLFF
- TRBJ2-7 - TRBV5-1 TGCGCCAGCAGCGTAATACAGAGCTACGAGCAGTACTTC CASSVIQSYEQYF
few TRBJ1-1 - TRBV7-3 TGTGCCAGCAGCCCGGGAGCAGGGTCCATGAACACTGAAGCTTTCTTT CASSPGAGSMNTEAFF
- TRBJ2-7 - TRBV10-3 TGTGCCATCAGTGCCCGGGGTATCCGGTCCGAATTTAGCTACGAGCAGTACTTC CAISARGIRSEFSYEQYF
- TRBJ2-7 TRBD2 TRBV4-1 TGCGCCAGCAGCCAAGTGGCGGGAGGACTACGTGGCGGCTACGAGCAGTACTTC CASSQVAGGLRGGYEQYF
few TRBJ1-1 TRBD1 TRBV5-1 TGCGCCAGCAGCTTGAGGGGACAGGGTCCGGGCACTGAAGCTTTCTTT CASSLRGQGPGTEAFF
- TRBJ2-1 TRBD2 TRBV10-1 TGCGCCAGCAGTGAAAAAAGCGGGAGGAACTACAATGAGCAGTTCTTC CASSEKSGRNYNEQFF
once TRBJ2-2 TRBD2 TRBV4-1 TGCGCCAGCAGCCCCCGAACTAGCGGGAGCTCCACCGGGGAGCTGTTTTTT CASSPRTSGSSTGELFF
- TRBJ2-1 TRBD2 TRBV6-1 TGTGCCAGCAGTGAATCGGATAGCGGGCCCTACAATGAGCAGTTCTTC CASSESDSGPYNEQFF
- TRBJ2-5 - TRBV7-9 TGTGCCAGCAGCCCCGAGACAGGGAGGGAGACCCAGTACTTC CASSPETGRETQYF
- TRBJ2-3 - TRBV7-6 TGTGCCAGCAGCCTTACTCGGCGCGGCGGGGCAGATACGCAGTATTTT CASSLTRRGGADTQYF
- TRBJ1-4 - TRBV21-1 TGTGCCAGCAGCCCACTGGACAGGGTCGACGAAAAACTGTTTTTT CASSPLDRVDEKLFF
- TRBJ1-2 - TRBV30 TGTGCCTGGAGCTCAGGGTTCGGCTACACCTTC CAWSSGFGYTF
few TRBJ2-5 TRBD2 TRBV28 TGTGCCAGCAGTTTATGGGAACAGGGCCCCCGTCGGGAGGGGGAGGAGACCCAGTACTTC CASSLWEQGPRREGEETQYF
- TRBJ2-2 - TRBV11-3 TGTGCCAGCAGCTTAGATTCGGGTTTAGGTACCGGGGAGCTGTTTTTT CASSLDSGLGTGELFF
once TRBJ2-3 TRBD2 TRBV18 TGTGCCAGCTCACGACTGACTAGCGGGAGCGCAGATACGCAGTATTTT CASSRLTSGSADTQYF
- TRBJ2-7 - TRBV21-1 TGTGCCAGCAGCCCACTCTCCGGACAGGGTTCCTACGAGCAGTACTTC CASSPLSGQGSYEQYF
- TRBJ1-2 - TRBV10-3 TGTGCCATCGGTGGACTGGACGGGGATTATGGCTACACCTTC CAIGGLDGDYGYTF
- TRBJ1-4 TRBD1 TRBV10-3 TGTGCCACCGCGCCGGACAGGGGGAGAACTAATGAAAAACTGTTTTTT CATAPDRGRTNEKLFF
- TRBJ1-3 - TRBV5-5 TGTGCCAGCAGCTTACAGGACAGCGCTAACTCTGGAAACACCATATATTTT CASSLQDSANSGNTIYF
- TRBJ2-7 - TRBV6-5 TGTGCCAGCAGTGAACAGGGCTACGAGCAGTACTTC CASSEQGYEQYF
- TRBJ1-3 - TRBV11-2 TGTGCCAGCAGCTCAACAGGGTGGGACACCATATATTTT CASSSTGWDTIYF
few TRBJ1-1 TRBD1 TRBV5-6 TGTGCCAGCAGGGACAGGGGAAGGACTGAAGCTTTCTTT CASRDRGRTEAFF
- TRBJ1-4 - TRBV5-1 TGCGCCAGCAGCTCAAGGACAGCAACTAATGAAAAACTGTTTTTT CASSSRTATNEKLFF
- TRBJ1-1 - TRBV7-9 TGTGCCAGCAGCTTAACAGGGAAGAACACTGAAGCTTTCTTT CASSLTGKNTEAFF
- TRBJ2-6 - TRBV15 TGTGCCACCAGCATACTACAGGGCGCTGGGGCCAACGTCCTGACTTTC CATSILQGAGANVLTF
- TRBJ1-1 - TRBV30 TGTGCCTGGAGTGTGGGAGAGGTCACTGAAGCTTTCTTT CAWSVGEVTEAFF
- TRBJ1-3 - TRBV2 TGTGCCAGCATCAGGACAGGAAACACCATATATTTT CASIRTGNTIYF
- TRBJ2-2 TRBD1 TRBV5-6 TGTGCCAGCCAAGGGGGCCCGAACACCGGGGAGCTGTTTTTT CASQGGPNTGELFF
- TRBJ1-4 - TRBV27 TGTGCCAGCAGTTTATTGGGGCGGACCTCTGAAAAACTGTTTTTT CASSLLGRTSEKLFF
- TRBJ1-2 TRBD1 TRBV27 TGTGCCAGCAGTACACGGACAGGGATGGGCTATGGCTACACCTTC CASSTRTGMGYGYTF
- TRBJ2-2 TRBD2 TRBV6-6 TGTGCCAGCAGATGGGCGGGGGACACCGGGGAGCTGTTTTTT CASRWAGDTGELFF
few TRBJ1-6 TRBD1 TRBV6-5 TGTGCCAGCAGTCGAACAGGGGAATCAGGGTCACCCCTCCACTTT CASSRTGESGSPLHF
- TRBJ2-5 TRBD2 TRBV5-8 TGTGCCAGCAGCCTCGGGACTAGCGGGAGGACCTTATGGGGTGAGACCCAGTACTTC CASSLGTSGRTLWGETQYF
- TRBJ2-7 TRBD2 TRBV5-4 TGTGCCAGCAGCCCGGGGACTAGCGGGAGGGCCGCGCAGTACTTC CASSPGTSGRAAQYF
- TRBJ1-1 - TRBV7-9 TGTGCCAGCAGCCCCTCATGGGCCAGTGGGGAGAGGAGCACTGAAGCTTTCTTT CASSPSWASGERSTEAFF
- TRBJ2-7 TRBD2 TRBV2 TGTGCCAGCAGTTCGGCTAGCGGGAGATCCGAGCAGTACTTC CASSSASGRSEQYF
few TRBJ1-3 - TRBV7-9 TGTGCCAGCAGCTTGCAGGTCAGCTCTGGAAACACCATATATTTT CASSLQVSSGNTIYF
- TRBJ1-1 - TRBV5-1 TGCGCCAGCAGCTTGGAGGTCCGGGGGACTGAAGCTTTCTTT CASSLEVRGTEAFF
- TRBJ1-2 - TRBV28 TGTGCCAAGCCTCCCCGGGACACCCAGTGGGATGGCTACACCTTC CAKPPRDTQWDGYTF
- TRBJ1-2 - TRBV25-1 TGTGCCAGCAGTGACAGACTCTATGGCTACACCTTC CASSDRLYGYTF
once TRBJ2-6 - TRBV28 TGTGCCAGCAGTTTATCTGGGCCTGGGGCCAACGTCCTGACTTTC CASSLSGPGANVLTF
once TRBJ2-1 - TRBV2 TGTGCCACCGTCAGGGAGTTCTTC CATVREFF
- TRBJ1-4 - TRBV5-1 TGCGCCAGCAGCTTAAATGGGCACTTTAATGAAAAACTGTTTTTT CASSLNGHFNEKLFF
- TRBJ2-7 TRBD1 TRBV5-1 TGCGCCAGCAGCAAGGACAGGGCCGGGTTCGCCGAGCAGTACTTC CASSKDRAGFAEQYF
many TRBJ2-1 TRBD2 TRBV4-2 TGTGCCAGCAGCCTAGCGGGAGGGGACAATGAGCAGTTCTTC CASSLAGGDNEQFF
- TRBJ2-7 - TRBV30 TGTGCCTGGAGTGACGGTCCGACCTACGAGCAGTACTTC CAWSDGPTYEQYF
- TRBJ1-5 TRBD1 TRBV30 TGTGCCTGGGCCCCAGGACAGGGGTATCAGCCCCAGCATTTT CAWAPGQGYQPQHF
- TRBJ1-5 - TRBV2 TGTGCCAGCAAGGGGCAGAACAATCAGCCCCAGCATTTT CASKGQNNQPQHF
- TRBJ2-3 TRBD2 TRBV7-7 TGTGCTAGCAGTATAGCGGGAGGGACAGATACGCAGTATTTT CASSIAGGTDTQYF